These 22 T cell receptor beta chains were sequenced from one sample in a study of Ad26.COV2.S vaccination and SARS-CoV-2 variants. Some clones are missing from TCRdb's copy, which holds only in-frame ones; the method was immunoSEQ multiplex PCR. The sample lists 400,000 or so clones, 88% occurring once. Regarding treatment: around 19 received Ad26.COV2.S at low or high dose, single or two shots; about 5 received placebo; per-sample allocation not given. Specimen acquisition occurred on day 63 following the initial vaccine or placebo injection. Sequencing was performed on peripheral blood, taken in a trial of Ad26.COV2.S vaccine versus placebo. The receptor source for this set is a person aged 18 to 59 who received the Ad26.COV2.S COVID-19 vaccine or a placebo.

V gene TRBV5-5 combines with J gene TRBJ2-5, with TRBD1 matching 9 bases. V gave up 3 bases and J gave up 5 bases; unmatched junction bases: 11. The CDR3 sequence is 16 residues long. The germline CDR1 and CDR2 sequences are SGHKS and YYEKEE (reference sequence). The CDR3 DNA sequence: TGTGCCAGCAGCTCGAGTCCCGGGACAGGGACCGAGACCCAGTACTTC. It is translated as CASSSSPGTGTETQYF.

The V call is TRBV2, the J call TRBJ2-3, with 7 bases lining up with TRBD1. Germline values: CDR1 SNHLY, CDR2 FYNNEI. The CDR3 loop spans 15 amino acids. Unmatched junction bases numbered 7, after V lost 6 bases and J lost 1 base. The DNA for the CDR3 is TGTGCCAGCAGCCCAGACAGGGCCCGCACAGATACGCAGTATTTT. It translates to CASSPDRARTDTQYF. Full variable domain (rest looked up from reference TRBV2 and TRBJ2-3): EPEVTQTPSHQVTQMGQEVILRCVPISNHLYFYWYRQILGQKVEFLVSFYNNEISEKSEIFDDQFSVERPDGSNFTLKIRSTKLEDSAMYFCASSPDRARTDTQYFGPGTRLTVL.

The chain recombines TRBV5-1 with TRBJ1-1; D possibly corresponds to TRBD1 (5 bases). Per germline, CDR1 SGHRS and CDR2 YFSETQ. This CDR3 contains 15 residues. V was clipped by 3 bases and J by 1 base, with 13 bases between them. The CDR3 coding sequence is TGCGCCAGCAGCTCACCCGGGCAGGGGAACACTGAAGCTTTCTTT. Translating gives CASSSPGQGNTEAFF.

For the CDR3, the DNA is TGTGCCAGTACACAGACAGGCACTAATGAAAAACTGTTTTTT. Protein product: CASTQTGTNEKLFF. V gene TRBV19 combines with J gene TRBJ1-4; a weak D match, TRBD1 (6 bases). The CDR3 totals 14 residues. V lost 7 bases and J 2 bases, leaving 11 bases between the germline ends. Germline V lookup: CDR1 LNHDA, CDR2 SQIVND (reference sequence).

The rearrangement uses TRBV6-5 and TRBJ1-6, with D tentatively TRBD1 (6 bases). Trimming took off 6 bases at V and 5 bases at J, with 11 bases between the two ends. The CDR3 runs to 14 residues. Germline assignment: CDR1 MNHEY and CDR2 SVGAGI. The CDR3 loop is CASRGGYNNSPLHF. The CDR3 DNA reads TGTGCCAGCAGAGGGGGATATAATAATTCACCCCTCCACTTT.

A single count supports this clone. The CDR3 DNA reads as TGTGCCAGCAGCTTAGCGCGGGGAGTTAACACTGAAGCTTTCTTT. It translates to CASSLARGVNTEAFF. The V call is TRBV11-1, the J call TRBJ1-1, with unresolved D. Trimming left V 0 bases short and J 2 bases short, with 10 bases between. The length of the CDR3 is 15 residues. From germline, CDR1 is SGHAT and CDR2 FQDESV (reference sequence).

The rearrangement joins TRBV11-2 to TRBJ2-1; 7 bases agree with TRBD2. The V and J ends lost 3 bases and 5 bases, in that order; junction bases with no gene match: 7. The CDR3 spans 15 residues. The germline gives CDR1 SGHAT, CDR2 FQNNGV. The CDR3 nucleotides read TGTGCCAGCAGCTTTAGCGGGCTACTACACAATGAGCAGTTCTTC. This gives the protein CASSFSGLLHNEQFF.

The chain uses TRBV6-2 or TRBV6-3 and TRBJ1-2, with D unresolved. V lost 4 bases and J 2 bases, leaving 8 bases between the germline ends. Germline-derived CDR1 and CDR2 are MNHEY and SVGEGT. The length of the CDR3 is 13 residues. CDR3 DNA sequence: TGTGCCAGCAGTTTACGACCGAACTATGGCTACACCTTC. Protein product: CASSLRPNYGYTF.

The CDR3 DNA reads TGTGCCAGCAGCATTCAGGGGGTGGGGATGAGCACTGAAGCTTTCTTT. As protein: CASSIQGVGMSTEAFF. The chain uses TRBV7-6 and TRBJ1-1; 7 bases fit TRBD1. Losses at the gene ends were 5 bases for V and 4 bases for J; bases not matched to a gene: 13. There are 16 residues in the CDR3. Looked up from germline, CDR1 is SGHVS and CDR2 is FNYEAQ.

The chain couples TRBV2 to TRBJ2-3; D is perhaps TRBD2 (6 bases). The CDR3 is 15 residues long. CDR1 and CDR2 from the germline V gene are SNHLY and FYNNEI. The ends were cut back, 6 bases at V and 5 bases at J, with 18 bases in the middle. The CDR3 sequence: CASSRDGGKGDTQYF. The DNA for the CDR3 is TGTGCCAGCAGCCGAGACGGGGGAAAGGGAGATACGCAGTATTTT. The variable domain in full, with the rest retrieved from reference TRBV2 and TRBJ2-3, is EPEVTQTPSHQVTQMGQEVILRCVPISNHLYFYWYRQILGQKVEFLVSFYNNEISEKSEIFDDQFSVERPDGSNFTLKIRSTKLEDSAMYFCASSRDGGKGDTQYFGPGTRLTVL.

The V call is TRBV5-4, the J call TRBJ2-7; D remains ambiguous. Germline loops: CDR1 SGHNT, CDR2 YYREEE (reference sequence). V gave up 0 bases and J gave up 6 bases, with 13 bases separating them. The CDR3 consists of 14 residues. CDR3 in amino acids: CASSLGSTPFEQYF. Written as DNA, the CDR3 is TGTGCCAGCAGCTTGGGTTCGACTCCCTTCGAGCAGTACTTC. The full variable domain, rest sourced from reference TRBV5-4 and TRBJ2-7, is ETGVTQSPTHLIKTRGQQVTLRCSSQSGHNTVSWYQQALGQGPQFIFQYYREEENGRGNFPPRFSGLQFPNYSSELNVNALELDDSALYLCASSLGSTPFEQYFGPGTRLTVT.

This clone occurred once. This sequence joins TRBV6-8 and TRBJ1-1; D not certain. The germline gives CDR1 MNHGY, CDR2 SAAAGT. This CDR3 is 12 amino acids long. Here the CDR3 reads CLSRGGNTEAFF. The CDR3 nucleotides are TGTCTTAGTAGAGGCGGGAACACTGAAGCTTTCTTT.

J is TRBJ2-7 and V is TRBV11-2; D is ambiguous. This CDR3 contains 13 residues. With 2 bases removed from V and 5 bases from J, the gap between germline ends came to 10 bases. Looked up from germline, CDR1 is SGHAT and CDR2 is FQNNGV. CDR3 sequence (DNA): TGTGCCAGCAGCTTATTTGGTGCCGACGAGCAGTACTTC. Translating it yields CASSLFGADEQYF.

V gene TRBV27 combines with J gene TRBJ1-5; D unresolved. The CDR3 runs to 14 residues. Germline V gives CDR1 MNHEY, CDR2 SMNVEV (reference sequence). Trimming left V 3 bases short and J 3 bases short, with 9 bases between. CDR3 nucleotides: TGTGCCAGCAGTTTGAACGGGAACAATCAGCCCCAGCATTTT. Encoded protein: CASSLNGNNQPQHF.

This clone was seen a single time. The CDR3 spells CASSRDRASSYNSPLHF. The CDR3 DNA reads as TGCGCCAGCAGCCGAGACAGGGCGAGCTCCTATAATTCACCCCTCCACTTT. The V and J genes are TRBV4-1 and TRBJ1-6; 7 nucleotides agree with TRBD1. Germline CDR1 is MGHRA and CDR2 is YSYEKL. There are 17 residues in the CDR3. The V and J ends lost 4 bases and 0 bases, in that order; junction bases with no gene match: 6.

The chain uses TRBV27 and TRBJ2-5; TRBD2 matches at 11 bases. The CDR3 extends over 15 amino acids. CDR1 and CDR2 from the germline V gene are MNHEY and SMNVEV (reference sequence). Trimming took 5 bases from V and 1 from J; bases not matched to a gene: 3. This CDR3 reads CASSPSGGRQETQYF. The CDR3 bases are TGTGCCAGCAGTCCTAGCGGGGGGCGCCAAGAGACCCAGTACTTC.

The chain employs TRBV27 and TRBJ2-7; D unclear. This CDR3 has 13 residues. V was cut by 1 base and J by 2 bases, with 6 bases left in between. CDR1 is MNHEY, CDR2 SMNVEV, per germline (reference sequence). CDR3 DNA: TGTGCCAGCAGTTTATATGGCCCCTACGAGCAGTACTTC. Encoded protein: CASSLYGPYEQYF.

The chain combines TRBV19 with TRBJ1-2; a possible D gene is TRBD1 (5 bases). Germline-derived CDR1 and CDR2 are LNHDA and SQIVND (reference sequence). There are 14 residues in the CDR3. V was trimmed by 2 bases and J by 4 bases, leaving 11 bases between them. CDR3 residues: CASSISKTVYGYTF. The DNA for the CDR3 is TGTGCCAGTAGTATATCAAAGACAGTCTATGGCTACACCTTC.

The chain uses TRBV5-5 and TRBJ2-6; no clear D. V gave up 3 bases and J gave up 0 bases, with 7 bases separating them. Per the germline V gene, CDR1 is SGHKS and CDR2 is YYEKEE (reference sequence). The CDR3 sequence is 15 residues long. This chain's CDR3 is CASSSPISGANVLTF. Written as DNA, the CDR3 is TGTGCCAGCAGCTCCCCGATCTCTGGGGCCAACGTCCTGACTTTC.

The rearrangement uses TRBV4-1 and TRBJ2-7; 10 bases are a match to TRBD2. CDR1 and CDR2 from the germline V gene are MGHRA and YSYEKL. V shed 0 bases and J 4 bases; nucleotides not matched to a gene: 9. The CDR3 is made up of 17 amino acids. This CDR3 is CASSQDEFSGGLYEQYF. Written as DNA, the CDR3 is TGCGCCAGCAGCCAAGATGAGTTTAGCGGGGGGTTATACGAGCAGTACTTC.

V is TRBV13 and J is TRBJ2-1; D unclear. Germline CDR1 and CDR2: PRHDT and FYEKMQ (reference sequence). There are 13 residues in the CDR3. V lost 4 bases and J lost 8, with 12 bases in between. The CDR3 loop is CASSSRTWHEQFF. The DNA for the CDR3 is TGTGCCAGCAGCTCGAGGACGTGGCATGAGCAGTTCTTC.

The chain recombines TRBV21-1 with TRBJ2-5; TRBD2, as called in the table, went unchecked against the DNA. TRBV21-1 is an annotated pseudogene. The CDR3 is 15 residues long. The CDR3: CASSKGLDFQETQYF. In DNA form, the CDR3 reads TGTGCCAGCAGCAAAGGACTGGATTTTCAAGAGACCCAGTACTTC.